This is a list of T cell receptor beta chains from one sample in a study of T cells after yellow fever vaccination. Using its own MiXCR run on the 5' RACE reads, TCRdb lists one record per CDR3 protein. This sample carries about 220,000 distinct CDR3 sequences, 3% to 4% of them seen once, and the ten largest clones take less than 3.5%. The specimen comprised CD4+ T cells sorted from PBMCs, sampled 10 days after the yellow fever booster vaccination. The receptor set was obtained from a man aged 18 to 30 who received the YFV17D yellow fever vaccine. The CDR3 runs from the conserved cysteine through the conserved F or W. A D gene is named only where the DNA matches it firmly. The size of a clone is reported for some rows only, either as once, few or many, or as a class for expanded clones.

13 | TRBJ1-6 | TRBV20-1 | NA | few | CSAQRVLDSPLHF | TGCAGTGCCCAAAGGGTTCTTGATTCACCCCTCCACTTT
13 | TRBJ2-1 | TRBV11-2 | NA | NA | CASSVGTSNEQFF | TGTGCCAGCAGCGTTGGGACTTCCAATGAGCAGTTCTTC
14 | TRBJ2-1 | TRBV7-9 | TRBD2 | few | CARTSGGAADEQFF | TGTGCCAGAACTAGCGGGGGGGCCGCAGATGAGCAGTTCTTC
14 | TRBJ2-3 | TRBV20-1 | NA | NA | CSARTPSVPDTQYF | TGCAGTGCTAGAACCCCCAGCGTCCCAGATACGCAGTATTTT
14 | TRBJ2-5 | TRBV7-2 | TRBD2 | many | CASSPRAGPETQYF | TGTGCCAGCAGCCCTAGAGCGGGGCCGGAGACCCAGTACTTC
14 | TRBJ2-5 | TRBV29-1 | TRBD2 | many | CSVGGVAPGKTQYF | TGCAGCGTCGGGGGGGTGGCCCCAGGGAAGACCCAGTACTTC
14 | TRBJ2-5 | TRBV9 | NA | few | CASSPTPLQETQYF | TGTGCCAGCAGCCCGACGCCGCTCCAAGAGACCCAGTACTTC
13 | TRBJ2-5 | TRBV19 | TRBD2 | many | CASTGLAEETQYF | TGTGCCAGTACCGGACTAGCGGAAGAGACCCAGTACTTC
15 | TRBJ2-5 | TRBV7-9 | TRBD2 | NA | CASSSGPGLVKTQYF | TGTGCCAGCAGCTCGGGCCCCGGACTAGTTAAGACCCAGTACTTC
17 | TRBJ2-4 | TRBV12-3/TRBV12-4 | TRBD2 | NA | CASTFSRGDLAKNIQYF | TGTGCCAGCACTTTCTCGCGGGGGGACCTAGCCAAAAACATTCAGTACTTC
12 | TRBJ2-5 | TRBV30 | TRBD1 | many | CAWTGGDETQYF | TGTGCCTGGACAGGGGGCGATGAGACCCAGTACTTC
17 | TRBJ1-3 | TRBV21-1 | NA | many | CASSKESGETSGNTIYF | TGTGCCAGCAGCAAAGAGTCAGGGGAGACCTCTGGAAACACCATATATTTT
15 | TRBJ1-6 | TRBV11-2 | TRBD1 | many | CASSLDTGGNSPLHF | TGTGCCAGCAGCTTAGATACAGGGGGCAATTCACCCCTCCACTTT
12 | TRBJ2-3 | TRBV3-1 | NA | many | CASSPDYDTQYF | TGTGCCAGCAGCCCCGACTATGATACGCAGTATTTT
14 | TRBJ1-1 | TRBV5-1 | NA | many | CASSLEQGNTEAFF | TGCGCCAGCAGCTTGGAACAGGGAAACACTGAAGCTTTCTTT
13 | TRBJ2-7 | TRBV12-3/TRBV12-4 | NA | many | CASSRDRSYEQYF | TGTGCCAGCAGCCGGGACCGATCCTACGAGCAGTACTTC
15 | TRBJ1-6 | TRBV12-3/TRBV12-4 | NA | many | CASSDESSYNSPLHF | TGTGCCAGCAGTGACGAGAGCTCCTATAATTCACCCCTCCACTTT
15 | TRBJ1-2 | TRBV6-5 | TRBD1 | few | CASSGDRVYGYGYTF | TGTGCCAGCAGTGGGGACAGGGTCTACGGCTATGGCTACACCTTC
15 | TRBJ1-2 | TRBV7-2 | NA | many | CASRPSPGENYGYTF | TGTGCCAGCAGGCCCTCCCCGGGCGAGAACTATGGCTACACCTTC
14 | TRBJ2-7 | TRBV4-3 | NA | NA | CASSPTIRDDEQYF | TGCGCCAGCAGCCCAACAATCAGGGATGACGAGCAGTACTTC
14 | TRBJ2-2 | TRBV2 | NA | few | CASTGRLEVGELFF | TGTGCCAGCACGGGCCGGCTAGAGGTCGGGGAGCTGTTTTTT
10 | TRBJ2-5 | TRBV20-1 | NA | NA | CSGWGETQYF | TGCAGTGGTTGGGGGGAGACCCAGTACTTC
12 | TRBJ1-2 | TRBV6-6 | NA | few | CASSPGYYGYTF | TGTGCCAGCAGTCCAGGGTACTATGGCTACACCTTC
13 | TRBJ2-5 | TRBV29-1 | NA | NA | CSVDPGAQETQYF | TGCAGCGTTGACCCAGGAGCCCAAGAGACCCAGTACTTC
16 | TRBJ2-1 | TRBV6-4 | TRBD2 | many | CASKSPTSGDYNEQFF | TGTGCCAGCAAGTCACCGACTAGCGGGGACTACAATGAGCAGTTCTTC
15 | TRBJ1-1 | TRBV7-9 | TRBD1 | many | CASSPRTGRDTEAFF | TGTGCCAGCAGCCCCCGGACAGGGAGGGACACTGAAGCTTTCTTT
14 | TRBJ1-6 | TRBV6-6 | NA | many | CASSPGTVVSPLHF | TGTGCCAGCAGCCCCGGGACGGTAGTCTCACCCCTCCACTTT
19 | TRBJ1-4 | TRBV12-3/TRBV12-4 | NA | many | CASSRYVQGTASTNEKLFF | TGTGCCAGCAGCAGATACGTCCAGGGTACTGCTTCAACTAATGAAAAACTGTTTTTT
16 | TRBJ2-1 | TRBV10-3 | NA | many | CAISEYEGEIYNEQFF | TGTGCCATCAGTGAGTACGAGGGGGAGATCTACAATGAGCAGTTCTTC
13 | TRBJ2-2 | TRBV30 | NA | NA | CAWSAPNTGELFF | TGTGCCTGGAGTGCCCCGAACACCGGGGAGCTGTTTTTT
15 | TRBJ1-4 | TRBV5-4 | TRBD1 | few | CASSSDRGVSEKLFF | TGTGCCAGCAGCTCAGACAGGGGAGTGAGTGAAAAACTGTTTTTT
15 | TRBJ1-1 | TRBV5-1 | NA | few | CASSLLGGINTEAFF | TGCGCCAGCAGCTTGCTGGGGGGAATAAACACTGAAGCTTTCTTT
15 | TRBJ2-5 | TRBV5-1 | TRBD2 | few | CASSLQAGDLGTQYF | TGCGCCAGCAGCTTGCAAGCGGGGGATCTTGGGACCCAGTACTTC
13 | TRBJ2-1 | TRBV18 | NA | many | CASAWTAVNEQFF | TGTGCCAGCGCCTGGACTGCTGTCAATGAGCAGTTCTTC
13 | TRBJ2-2 | TRBV20-1 | NA | many | CSASNYVDGELFF | TGCAGTGCTAGTAACTATGTCGACGGGGAGCTGTTTTTT
17 | TRBJ1-1 | TRBV28 | TRBD1 | NA | CASSLPGGASGNTEAFF | TGTGCCAGCAGTCTCCCAGGGGGCGCGAGTGGGAACACTGAAGCTTTCTTT
17 | TRBJ1-2 | TRBV4-3 | NA | few | CASSLKKQSWTYYGYTF | TGCGCCAGCAGCCTAAAAAAACAATCATGGACGTACTATGGCTACACCTTC
13 | TRBJ1-5 | TRBV4-1 | NA | many | CASSQVSLAPQHF | TGCGCCAGCAGCCAAGTAAGTCTGGCGCCCCAGCATTTT
15 | TRBJ2-5 | TRBV12-3/TRBV12-4 | TRBD2 | many | CASSFLAGSQETQYF | TGTGCCAGCAGTTTCCTAGCGGGGTCTCAAGAGACCCAGTACTTC
14 | TRBJ2-7 | TRBV28 | NA | many | CASSLGAEIYEQYF | TGTGCCAGCAGTTTGGGGGCGGAAATCTACGAGCAGTACTTC
14 | TRBJ2-1 | TRBV7-2 | TRBD1 | few | CASSERDRSKEQFF | TGTGCCAGCAGCGAAAGGGACAGGTCTAAGGAGCAGTTCTTC
12 | TRBJ2-5 | TRBV12-2 | NA | NA | CASRLQGETQYF | TGTGCAAGTCGCTTACAGGGAGAGACCCAGTACTTC
15 | TRBJ2-1 | TRBV10-2 | TRBD1 | many | CATRDREDLYNEQFF | TGCGCCACCAGGGACAGGGAAGATTTATACAATGAGCAGTTCTTC
16 | TRBJ2-3 | TRBV7-6 | NA | many | CASSPGYGGLADTQYF | TGTGCCAGCAGCCCGGGGTACGGGGGGCTGGCAGATACGCAGTATTTT
14 | TRBJ1-1 | TRBV7-3 | NA | many | CASSLTSTNTDAFF | TGTGCCAGCAGCTTAACATCCACTAACACTGATGCTTTCTTT
17 | TRBJ1-6 | TRBV7-6 | NA | NA | CASSLGVGGVGNSPLHF | TGTGCCAGCAGCTTAGGTGTAGGGGGTGTAGGGAATTCACCCCTCCACTTT
13 | TRBJ2-1 | TRBV2 | NA | NA | CASSDTGIDEQFF | TGTGCCAGCAGTGACACAGGGATCGATGAGCAGTTCTTC
15 | TRBJ2-1 | TRBV7-3 | TRBD2 | NA | CASSLGRGGEGEQFF | TGTGCCAGCAGCCTAGGTCGGGGTGGGGAGGGTGAGCAGTTCTTC
13 | TRBJ1-1 | TRBV5-5 | NA | many | CASSLLVGTEAFF | TGTGCCAGCAGCTTGTTAGTAGGTACTGAAGCTTTCTTT
16 | TRBJ2-3 | TRBV4-2 | TRBD2 | many | CASSQSLAGGTDTQYF | TGTGCCAGCAGCCAGAGTTTAGCGGGGGGGACAGATACGCAGTATTTT
16 | TRBJ2-1 | TRBV4-2 | TRBD2 | NA | CASSPPRGASYNEQFF | TGTGCCAGCAGCCCACCGCGGGGGGCGTCCTACAATGAGCAGTTCTTC